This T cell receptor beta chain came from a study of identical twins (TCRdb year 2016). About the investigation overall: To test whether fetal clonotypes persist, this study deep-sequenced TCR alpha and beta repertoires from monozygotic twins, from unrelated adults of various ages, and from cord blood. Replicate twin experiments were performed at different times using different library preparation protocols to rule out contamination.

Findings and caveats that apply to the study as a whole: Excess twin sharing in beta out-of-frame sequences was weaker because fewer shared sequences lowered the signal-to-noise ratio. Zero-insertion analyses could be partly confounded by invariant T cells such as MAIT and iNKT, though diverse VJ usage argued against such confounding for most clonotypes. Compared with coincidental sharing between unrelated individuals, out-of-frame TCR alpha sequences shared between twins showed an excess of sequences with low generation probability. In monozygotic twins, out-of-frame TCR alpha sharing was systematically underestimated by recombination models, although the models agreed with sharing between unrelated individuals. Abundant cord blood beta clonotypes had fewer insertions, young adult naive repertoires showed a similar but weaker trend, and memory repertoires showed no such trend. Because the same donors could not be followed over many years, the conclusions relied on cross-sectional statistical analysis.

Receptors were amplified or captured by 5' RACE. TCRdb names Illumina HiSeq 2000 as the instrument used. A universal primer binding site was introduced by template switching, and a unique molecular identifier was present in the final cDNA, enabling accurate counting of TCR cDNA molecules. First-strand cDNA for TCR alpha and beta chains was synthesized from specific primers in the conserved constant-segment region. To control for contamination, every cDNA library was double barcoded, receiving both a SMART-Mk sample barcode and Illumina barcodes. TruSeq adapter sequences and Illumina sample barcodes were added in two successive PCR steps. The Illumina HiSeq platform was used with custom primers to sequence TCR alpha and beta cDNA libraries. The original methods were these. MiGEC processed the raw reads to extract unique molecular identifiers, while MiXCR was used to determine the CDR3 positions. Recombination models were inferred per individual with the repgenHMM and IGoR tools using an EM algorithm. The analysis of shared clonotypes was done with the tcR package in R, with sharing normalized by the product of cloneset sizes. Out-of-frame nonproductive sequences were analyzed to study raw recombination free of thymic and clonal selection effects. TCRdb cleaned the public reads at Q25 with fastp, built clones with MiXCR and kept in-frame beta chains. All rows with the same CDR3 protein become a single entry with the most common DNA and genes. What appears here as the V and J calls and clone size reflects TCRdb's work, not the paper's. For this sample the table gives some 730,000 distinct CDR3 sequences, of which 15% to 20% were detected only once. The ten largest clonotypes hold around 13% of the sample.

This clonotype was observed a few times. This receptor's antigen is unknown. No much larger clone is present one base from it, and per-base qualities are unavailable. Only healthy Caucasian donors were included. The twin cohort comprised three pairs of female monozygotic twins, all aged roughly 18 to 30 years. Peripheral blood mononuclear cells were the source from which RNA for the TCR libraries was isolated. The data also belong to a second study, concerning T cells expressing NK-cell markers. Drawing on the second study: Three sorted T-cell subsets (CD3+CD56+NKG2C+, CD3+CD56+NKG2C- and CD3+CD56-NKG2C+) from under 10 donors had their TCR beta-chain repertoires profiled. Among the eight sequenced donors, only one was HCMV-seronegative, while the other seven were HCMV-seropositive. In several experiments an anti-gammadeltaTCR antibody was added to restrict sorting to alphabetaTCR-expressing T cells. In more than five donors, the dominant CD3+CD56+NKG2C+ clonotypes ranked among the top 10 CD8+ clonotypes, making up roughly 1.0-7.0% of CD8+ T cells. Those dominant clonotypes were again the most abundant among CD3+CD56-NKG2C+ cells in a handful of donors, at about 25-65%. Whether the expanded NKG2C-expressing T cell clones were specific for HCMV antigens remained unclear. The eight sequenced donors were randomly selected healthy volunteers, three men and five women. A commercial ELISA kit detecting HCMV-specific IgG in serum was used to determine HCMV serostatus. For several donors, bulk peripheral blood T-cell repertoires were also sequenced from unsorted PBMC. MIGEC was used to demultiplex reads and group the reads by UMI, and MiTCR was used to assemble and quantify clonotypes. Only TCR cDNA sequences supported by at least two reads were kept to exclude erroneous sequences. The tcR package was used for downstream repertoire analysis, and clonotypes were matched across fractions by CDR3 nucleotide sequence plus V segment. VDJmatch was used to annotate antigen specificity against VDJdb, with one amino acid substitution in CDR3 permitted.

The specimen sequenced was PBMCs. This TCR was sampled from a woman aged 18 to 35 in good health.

Read as DNA, the sequence is TGTGCCAGCAGCCAAGATGGCGGGATCTACGAGCAGTACTTC. This codes for CASSQDGGIYEQYF. Recombination connected TRBV3-1 to TRBJ2-7, with TRBD2 as a weak D call on 6 bases. Via the germline V gene (reference sequence), CDR1 is LGHDT and CDR2 YNNKEL. There are 14 amino acids in the CDR3, from cysteine to phenylalanine inclusive. Just the 42-base CDR3 DNA is kept, in frame starting at base 1. Trimming removed 0 bases from V and 3 bases from J, leaving 9 bases between the germline ends.